This T cell receptor beta chain was sequenced for a study of T cells in Graves' hyperthyroidism and ophthalmopathy. CDR1 and CDR2 from the germline V gene are LGHDT and YNNKEL (reference sequence). The CDR3 is 16 residues long. Trimming cost V 4 bases and J 5 bases; bases outside gene matches: 11. PBMCs were sourced from more than 7.5 ml fresh peripheral blood. Many counts were recorded for this clonotype. The source material, RNA transcripts, was used to amplify TCR beta CDR3 regions. An initial round of RT-PCR targeting the TCR CDR3 relied on the HTBI primer set. TCRdb redid the calling of the multiplex PCR reads with MiXCR, one entry per CDR3 protein. The data contain around 570,000 distinct CDR3 sequences, 20% of them seen just once; the ten biggest clones take up about half.

V is TRBV3-1 and J is TRBJ2-1; 7 bases match TRBD2. Input material: blood. The TCR was taken from a man in his forties with Graves' ophthalmopathy. The CDR3 DNA reads as TGTGCCAGCAGCCGCCAGAGAGGGACTACCAACAATGAGCAGTTCTTC. This gives the protein CASSRQRGTTNNEQFF.